Following are 30 T cell receptor beta chains from one sample sequenced in a study of cytomegalovirus exposure and HLA in healthy donors. This PCR relied on a set of 60 Vbeta primers and 13 Jbeta primers. Clones were sequenced by immunoSEQ multiplex PCR, and TCRdb holds only the in-frame ones, with some missing. This sample has under 200,000 clones, with 70% to 85% found just once. Input material: PBMCs. The receptors derive from a woman in her thirties or forties in good health and CMV-seronegative.

This clone was counted only a few times. The V gene is TRBV28, the J gene TRBJ2-5, with 11 positions matching TRBD2. In germline, CDR1 is MDHEN, CDR2 SYDVKM. The CDR3 length is 19 residues. The J segment lost 1 base and the V segment lost 3 bases, leaving 13 bases of the junction unmatched. The DNA for the CDR3 is TGTGCCAGCAGTTTCCTTGCGGTAGCGGGAGGGGAGTCCCAAGAGACCCAGTACTTC. This gives the protein CASSFLAVAGGESQETQYF.

CDR3 nucleotides: TGTGCCTGGAGTGTAGGCGGTTCTGGGGCCAACGTCCTGACTTTC. This translates into CAWSVGGSGANVLTF. The V call is TRBV30, the J call TRBJ2-6; D gene ambiguous. This CDR3 spans 15 amino acids. The V end lost 0 bases, the J end lost 1 base, and 7 bases lay between the germline ends. CDR1 is GTSNPN and CDR2 is SVGIG in the germline V gene (reference sequence).

The chain joins TRBV18 to TRBJ2-1; 9 nucleotides line up with TRBD2. The trim removed 4 bases at V and 4 bases at J, leaving 8 bases unmatched. Germline V CDR1 and CDR2: KGHSH, LQKENI. The CDR3 covers 16 residues. The CDR3 DNA reads as TGTGCCAGCTCACTACCTAGCGGGGCCGATTACAATGAGCAGTTCTTC. Translated: CASSLPSGADYNEQFF.

This chain connects TRBV10-3 to TRBJ1-2; TRBD1 matches 7 bases. The CDR3 loop spans 13 amino acids. Germline V gives CDR1 ENHRY, CDR2 SYGVKD. V shed 4 bases, J shed 5 bases, and the junction held 4 bases outside the gene matches. CDR3 nucleotides: TGTGCCATCAGTGGGGACAGCGATTATGGCTACACCTTC. Translation: CAISGDSDYGYTF.

This chain links TRBV7-9 with TRBJ2-3; TRBD1 matches at 7 bases. In germline, CDR1 is SEHNR, CDR2 FQNEAQ (reference sequence). The CDR3 runs to 14 residues. V dropped 6 bases and J dropped 3; count of bases not matched to a gene: 6. In DNA, the CDR3 is TGTGCCAGCAGTCAGGGACAGAGAACAGATACGCAGTATTTT. Encoded protein: CASSQGQRTDTQYF.

The genes are TRBV6-5 and TRBJ2-7; 10 bases map to TRBD1. The CDR3 consists of 14 residues. Germline V gene data show CDR1 as MNHEY and CDR2 as SVGAGI. Losses at the gene ends were 5 bases for V and 5 bases for J; bases not matched to a gene: 6. CDR3 protein: CASSEGDRGHEQYF. The CDR3 DNA reads TGTGCCAGCAGTGAAGGAGACAGGGGGCACGAGCAGTACTTC.

The chain has TRBV4-2 and TRBJ1-6, with D unresolved. Germline loops: CDR1 LGHNA, CDR2 YNFKEQ. V was shortened by 0 bases and J by 7 bases, with 16 bases between the two germline ends. This CDR3 contains 17 residues. The CDR3 nucleotides are TGTGCCAGCAGCCAAGAAGTTCGTAATGCTGCGAATTCACCCCTCCACTTT. Residues: CASSQEVRNAANSPLHF.

The chain uses TRBV28 and TRBJ2-1; TRBD2 matches at 9 bases. This CDR3 spans 17 amino acids. The germline V gene encodes CDR1 MDHEN and CDR2 SYDVKM. This chain's CDR3 is CATENPRTSESFDEQFF. DNA for the CDR3: TGTGCTACCGAAAACCCTCGGACTAGCGAATCCTTCGATGAGCAGTTCTTC.

The rearrangement links TRBV27 to TRBJ2-7; 7 positions agree with TRBD1. The V and J ends lost 3 bases and 1 base, in that order; junction bases with no gene match: 9. Germline V gene data show CDR1 as MNHEY and CDR2 as SMNVEV (reference sequence). The CDR3 covers 16 residues. The CDR3 sequence: CASSFEGAGGSYEQYF. The CDR3 nucleotides are TGTGCCAGCAGTTTTGAGGGAGCAGGGGGTTCCTACGAGCAGTACTTC.

This chain connects TRBV2 to TRBJ2-6; D unclear. Per the germline V gene, CDR1 is SNHLY and CDR2 is FYNNEI. The V gene lost 3 bases and the J gene lost 0 bases, with 9 bases spanning the gap. The CDR3 spans 16 residues. In DNA form, the CDR3 reads TGTGCCAGCAGTGACGGCAGGTCCTCTGGGGCCAACGTCCTGACTTTC. Amino acids: CASSDGRSSGANVLTF.

The count of this clone is one. This chain connects TRBV29-1 to TRBJ2-1, with TRBD2 identical over 14 bases. With V trimmed by 4 bases and J by 8 bases, 4 bases remained unmatched. Germline V gene sequence: CDR1 SQVTM, CDR2 ANQGSEA. There are 14 residues in the CDR3. The DNA of the CDR3 is TGCAGCGTTGCGACTAGCGGGAGGGCCCATGAGCAGTTCTTC. Translating gives CSVATSGRAHEQFF.

CDR3 loop: CASSLSGVGNQPQHF. DNA for the CDR3: TGTGCCAGCAGTTTATCAGGGGTCGGCAATCAGCCCCAGCATTTT. The rearrangement joins TRBV28 to TRBJ1-5, with TRBD1 as a possible D gene (6 bases). Germline V gene data show CDR1 as MDHEN and CDR2 as SYDVKM. Between the trimmed V and J ends, which lost 1 base and 2 bases, there was a span of 9 bases. The CDR3 length is 15 residues.

This chain connects TRBV9 to TRBJ2-7, with no clear D. Germline assignment: CDR1 SGDLS and CDR2 YYNGEE. This CDR3 region has 11 residues. Trimming shortened V by 0 bases and J by 6 bases, and 4 bases separated the two germline ends. CDR3 sequence reads: CASSVGAEQYF. The CDR3 region has the DNA TGTGCCAGCAGCGTAGGGGCCGAGCAGTACTTC.

This chain uses TRBV7-2 with TRBJ1-5; perhaps TRBD1 as D (5 bases). With 5 bases removed from V and 7 bases from J, the gap between germline ends came to 18 bases. This CDR3 spans 15 amino acids. From germline, CDR1 is SGHTA and CDR2 FQGNSA. Here the CDR3 DNA reads TGTGCCAGCAGCACCGGCGGGGGTTCAAAACAGCCCCAGCATTTT. Residues: CASSTGGGSKQPQHF.

The chain carries TRBV4-1 and TRBJ1-1, with a possible D match to TRBD1 (6 bases). Germline V CDR1 and CDR2: MGHRA, YSYEKL. Trimming took 2 bases from V and 6 from J, leaving 13 bases between them. This CDR3 is 14 amino acids long. This CDR3 reads CASSQLIWTAEAFF. The CDR3 region has the DNA TGCGCCAGCAGCCAACTGATCTGGACAGCTGAAGCTTTCTTT.

This clone was seen more than once but under ten times. V is TRBV6-5 and J is TRBJ1-6; D unresolved. The CDR3 extends over 13 amino acids. With 5 bases removed from V and 15 bases from J, the gap between germline ends came to 17 bases. From germline, CDR1 is MNHEY and CDR2 SVGAGI. CDR3 protein: CASSPNAGLNLHF. The CDR3 nucleotides read TGTGCCAGCAGTCCCAACGCCGGGTTGAACCTCCACTTT.

This clone showed up just once. CDR3 region: CASSEVKRPGLAGNQPQHF. CDR3 in DNA: TGTGCCAGCAGTGAAGTAAAGAGGCCAGGGTTAGCGGGCAATCAGCCCCAGCATTTT. The chain couples TRBV2 to TRBJ1-5; possible D gene TRBD1, 5 bases. The V gene's germline CDR1 is SNHLY and CDR2 FYNNEI. The CDR3 length is 19 residues. Trimming took 1 base from V and 2 from J, leaving 21 bases between them. Looking up the rest from reference TRBV2 and TRBJ1-5 gives the full variable domain: EPEVTQTPSHQVTQMGQEVILRCVPISNHLYFYWYRQILGQKVEFLVSFYNNEISEKSEIFDDQFSVERPDGSNFTLKIRSTKLEDSAMYFCASSEVKRPGLAGNQPQHFGDGTRLSIL.

This sequence joins TRBV7-9 and TRBJ1-2, with 7 bases aligning to TRBD1. Germline values: CDR1 SEHNR, CDR2 FQNEAQ (reference sequence). The V gene end was trimmed by 0 bases and the J gene end by 4 bases; junction bases not matched to a gene: 11. This CDR3 is built from 17 residues. CDR3 nucleotide sequence: TGTGCCAGCAGCTTAGCGGGCGGGACAGCTTCTTCCTATGGCTACACCTTC. This translates into CASSLAGGTASSYGYTF.

The chain has TRBV28 and TRBJ1-3; tentative D call: TRBD1 (6 bases). CDR3 size: 17 residues. Trimming removed 4 bases from V and 0 bases from J, with 16 bases in between. Per the germline V gene, CDR1 is MDHEN and CDR2 is SYDVKM. The DNA for the CDR3 is TGTGCCAGCAGTTCAAAGCTCACAGGGCCCTCTGGAAACACCATATATTTT. It codes for CASSSKLTGPSGNTIYF.

In this sample, this clone turned up many times. V gene TRBV5-1 combines with J gene TRBJ2-3; TRBD1 is a possible D gene (6 bases). V dropped 1 base and J dropped 4 bases, with 10 bases sitting between them. This CDR3 contains 14 residues. From germline, CDR1 is SGHRS and CDR2 YFSETQ. The chain's CDR3 is CASSLTGWADTQYF. The CDR3 nucleotides are TGCGCCAGCAGCTTGACAGGGTGGGCAGATACGCAGTATTTT.

This clone occurred many times. The rearrangement links TRBV6-5 to TRBJ2-7; TRBD1 agrees at 11 bases. Germline CDR1 is MNHEY and CDR2 is SVGAGI. The length of the CDR3 is 15 residues. V trimming: 8 bases; J trimming: 1 base; junction bases outside the gene matches: 7. The CDR3 DNA reads TGTGCCAGCCAGGCCGGACAGGGGGCATCCTACGAGCAGTACTTC. It yields the protein CASQAGQGASYEQYF.

This chain uses TRBV5-4 with TRBJ2-5, with 9 positions matching TRBD2. After removal of 4 bases from V and 1 base from J, the junction contained 8 bases not matched to a gene. Looked up from germline, CDR1 is SGHNT and CDR2 is YYREEE (reference sequence). CDR3 size: 16 residues. In nucleotides, the CDR3 is TGTGCCAGCAGCCGCGCGACTAGCGGCCTCCAAGAGACCCAGTACTTC. It codes for CASSRATSGLQETQYF.

V gene TRBV10-2 combines with J gene TRBJ1-1; TRBD1 matches at 9 bases. The CDR3 is 13 amino acids. V was clipped by 6 bases and J by 3 bases; unmatched bases: 2. Germline CDR1 reads WSHSY; CDR2 reads SAAADI. Here the CDR3 DNA reads TGCGCCAGCAGGGGACAGGGTGACACTGAAGCTTTCTTT. It is translated as CASRGQGDTEAFF.

The V call is TRBV10-2, the J call TRBJ1-6; D may be TRBD1 (6 bases). Trimming left V 2 bases short and J 2 bases short, with 10 bases between. CDR1 is WSHSY and CDR2 is SAAADI in the germline V gene. The CDR3 has 16 amino acids. The CDR3 loop is CASSEVGAPYNSPLHF. The CDR3 coding sequence is TGCGCCAGCAGTGAGGTGGGGGCACCCTATAATTCACCCCTCCACTTT.

V usage is TRBV5-6 and J usage is TRBJ1-6, with a weak D call TRBD1 (5 bases). Germline assignment: CDR1 SGHDT and CDR2 YYEEEE. CDR3 length: 14 amino acids. The V end was cut by 0 bases, the J end by 6 bases, with 7 bases between. In DNA, the CDR3 is TGTGCCAGCAGCTTGGGCCAGGGTAATTCACCCCTCCACTTT. Residues: CASSLGQGNSPLHF.

The chain is built from TRBV7-2 and TRBJ2-1; D unclear. Germline V gene sequence: CDR1 SGHTA, CDR2 FQGNSA. The CDR3 consists of 12 residues. Between the trimmed V and J ends, which lost 1 base and 6 bases, there was a span of 4 bases. CDR3 loop: CASSLVLNEQFF. DNA of the CDR3: TGTGCCAGCAGCTTAGTCCTCAATGAGCAGTTCTTC. The full variable domain, its missing parts supplied by reference TRBV7-2 and TRBJ2-1, is GAGVSQSPSNKVTEKGKDVELRCDPISGHTALYWYRQSLGQGLEFLIYFQGNSAPDKSGLPSDRFSAERTGGSVSTLTIQRTQQEDSAVYLCASSLVLNEQFFGPGTRLTVL.

V gene TRBV5-1 combines with J gene TRBJ2-5; 7 bases are a match to TRBD2. CDR3 size: 14 residues. Germline V lookup: CDR1 SGHRS, CDR2 YFSETQ. The ends lost 4 bases at V and 7 bases at J; junction bases unmatched: 10. Written as DNA, the CDR3 is TGCGCCAGCAGCCGTGGCGGGGGTGAGGGGACCCAGTACTTC. Protein product: CASSRGGGEGTQYF.

V is TRBV5-1 and J is TRBJ2-2; TRBD2 agrees at 9 bases. CDR1 SGHRS and CDR2 YFSETQ come from the germline V gene. The CDR3 runs 16 residues. V lost 7 bases to trimming and J lost 3 bases; unmatched junction nucleotides: 10. For the CDR3, the DNA is TGCGCCAGCGCGACTATGGGCGGGGGGGACACCGGGGAGCTGTTTTTT. It yields the protein CASATMGGGDTGELFF.

The CDR3 loop is CASRADGGGGTEAFF. The CDR3 DNA reads TGTGCCAGTAGGGCCGACGGGGGAGGGGGCACTGAAGCTTTCTTT. J is TRBJ1-1 and V is TRBV19; the D gene is possibly TRBD1 (6 bases). This CDR3 comprises 15 residues. Germline V CDR1 and CDR2: LNHDA, SQIVND (reference sequence). V lost 6 bases, J lost 4 bases, and 18 bases lay in between.

The chain carries TRBV7-9 and TRBJ2-4; 14 bases are a match to TRBD2. This CDR3 spans 18 amino acids. The trim removed 6 bases at V and 8 bases at J, leaving 15 bases unmatched. Germline assignment: CDR1 SEHNR and CDR2 FQNEAQ (reference sequence). CDR3 amino acids: CASSSRLAGGPELDIQYF. For the CDR3, the DNA is TGTGCCAGCAGTTCCAGACTAGCGGGAGGGCCGGAGCTTGACATTCAGTACTTC.